This T cell receptor (beta chain) was identified in a study of T cells after yellow fever vaccination (dated by TCRdb to the late 2010s). With regard to the full study: Libraries from fractions with low cell numbers were prepared with the SMART-Seq v4 Ultra Low Input RNA kit. Blood was drawn at multiple timepoints before and after primary and secondary immunization, with bulk PBMC replicates and cell subsets isolated. Two healthy male donors, one aged 18 to 29 and one aged 30 to 40 years, made up the cohort. To follow T-cell clones before and after primary and booster YFV17D yellow fever vaccination, bulk TCR alpha and beta repertoires were sequenced over time.

What the work shows at the level of the full study, not this receptor alone: Only two donors were included in the study, so the extent to which the findings can be generalized is limited. A small fraction of clonotypes showed up in both the CD4 and CD8 compartments, probably as a result of convergent recombination. Most clones expanded after primary vaccination were re-detected after the booster (96% of CD4 and approximately 89% of CD8), suggesting broad memory maintenance. Because abundant contaminating clonotypes from the bulk population could be contained in FACS-sorted repertoires, computational filtering was required. Compared with the primary T-cell response, the secondary T-cell response was faster but weaker, reaching its peak on day 5 rather than on day 15.

The reads were generated on an Illumina NovaSeq 6000. TCR cDNA was synthesized by 5'RACE template switching, which introduced a universal primer site and unique molecular identifiers. cDNA synthesis was primed from both the TCR alpha and TCR beta constant segments. Library amplification used two PCR steps, and the second PCR step added sample barcodes and sequencing adapters. Sequencing of libraries was done on Illumina HiSeq 2500 (2x100 bp) or NovaSeq (2x150 bp). The paper's data handling went like this. Reads were demultiplexed and collapsed into UMI consensus sequences with MIGEC, and V(D)J alignment was performed with MiXCR. Clonotypes responding to the vaccine were identified with edgeR on replicate PBMC samples, with the criteria of FDR below 0.01 and a log2 fold change above 5 up to day 15. Each bulk clonotype was labeled CD4 or CD8 based on which sequenced repertoire, CD4 or CD8, contained the clonotype at higher abundance. TCRdb applied fastp at Q25 and MiXCR to the public reads, then kept only in-frame beta chains. Records with the same CDR3 protein are collapsed into one entry carrying the most frequent genes and DNA. The V and J calls were not made by the authors but by TCRdb's processing. Across this sample there are around 200,000 distinct CDR3 sequences, with 9.5% to 12% seen only once. Together, the top ten hold less than 40% of the sample.

The treatment or condition label here, explained by the study, means: live attenuated yellow fever vaccine strain. PBMCs were isolated from peripheral blood using a standard Ficoll-Paque protocol. Dynabeads CD4 and CD8 positive selection kits were used to isolate the CD4 and CD8 T-cell fractions. RNA was extracted with TriZol from bulk PBMCs, CD4 and CD8 fractions, and dextramer-positive and dextramer-negative fractions. Turning to this clonotype: The specificity of this receptor is unknown. Base qualities are not provided; no much larger clone lies one nucleotide away.

Via the germline V gene, CDR1 is MGHRA and CDR2 YSYEKL. V loses 4 bases at its end and J loses 3 bases; junction bases beyond the gene matches: 9. Spanning cysteine to phenylalanine, the CDR3 consists of 16 amino acids. The entry retains the CDR3 DNA only, 48 bases that are in frame from base 1. The rearrangement joined TRBV4-1 to TRBJ2-3; 8 bases in between match TRBD1. The TCR was taken from a man between 18 and 29 years old who received the YFV17D yellow fever vaccine. Sequenced material: CD8+ T cells sorted from PBMCs, taken 15 days after the yellow fever booster vaccination. The nucleotides are TGCGCCAGCAGCCCCCTGACAGGGGTGGAAACAGATACGCAGTATTTT. Translated, it reads CASSPLTGVETDTQYF.